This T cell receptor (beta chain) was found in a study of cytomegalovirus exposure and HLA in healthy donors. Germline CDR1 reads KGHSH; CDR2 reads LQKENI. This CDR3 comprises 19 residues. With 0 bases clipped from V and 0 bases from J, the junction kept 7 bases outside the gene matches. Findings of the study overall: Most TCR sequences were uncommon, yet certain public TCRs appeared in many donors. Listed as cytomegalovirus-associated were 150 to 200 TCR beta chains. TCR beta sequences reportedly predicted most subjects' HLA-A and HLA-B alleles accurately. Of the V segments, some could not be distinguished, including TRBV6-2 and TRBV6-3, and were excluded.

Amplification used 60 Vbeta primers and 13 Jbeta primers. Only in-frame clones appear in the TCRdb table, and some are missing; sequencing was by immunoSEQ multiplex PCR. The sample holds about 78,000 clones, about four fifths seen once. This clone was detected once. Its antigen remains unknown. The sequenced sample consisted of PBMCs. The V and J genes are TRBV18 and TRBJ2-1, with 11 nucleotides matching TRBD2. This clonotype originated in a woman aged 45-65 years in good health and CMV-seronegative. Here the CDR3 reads CASSPPLAGGPSSYNEQFF. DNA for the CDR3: TGTGCCAGCTCACCACCCCTAGCGGGAGGCCCGAGCTCCTACAATGAGCAGTTCTTC.